The rows below give T cell receptor beta chains drawn from one sample of a study of T cell repertoires in cytomegalovirus infection. TCRdb analysed the reads with MiXCR anew, one entry per CDR3 protein. Among under 150,000 distinct CDR3 sequences, roughly 9% were seen once, and the ten largest hold about 9.5%. The sequenced material came from PBMCs. The receptor source for this set is a human donor in good health (CMV status not recorded). Some clones in this sample may be carry-over from other donors' samples. Each CDR3 is given with its conserved first and last residue. A D gene is named only where the DNA matches it firmly. A row's size may be missing; if present it is once, few, many or a size class.

clone_size	cdr3_length	d_call	v_call	j_call	cdr3_aa	cdr3_nt
many	16	NA	TRBV7-2	TRBJ2-3	CASSLGPAKAEDTQYF	TGTGCCAGCAGCTTAGGACCAGCCAAGGCGGAGGATACGCAGTATTTT
many	16	NA	TRBV11-2	TRBJ2-5	CASSLGALGPRETQYF	TGTGCCAGCAGCTTAGGAGCTTTGGGACCGAGAGAGACCCAGTACTTC
many	11	NA	TRBV19	TRBJ2-1	CASSVSNEQFF	TGTGCCAGTAGTGTTAGCAATGAGCAGTTCTTC
NA	14	NA	TRBV20-1	TRBJ1-2	CSARDRGTHYGYTF	TGCAGTGCTAGAGATCGGGGGACCCACTATGGCTACACCTTC
many	15	NA	TRBV20-1	TRBJ2-3	CSARAGGGPAGTQYF	TGCAGTGCTAGAGCGGGCGGGGGCCCCGCGGGGACGCAGTATTTT
NA	13	TRBD2	TRBV20-1	TRBJ2-3	CSARDYSTDTRYF	TGCAGTGCCCGGGACTACAGCACAGATACGCGGTATTTT
NA	14	NA	TRBV3-1	TRBJ2-5	CASSQEVGVETQYF	TGTGCCAGCAGCCAAGAAGTAGGGGTTGAGACCCAGTACTTC
NA	13	NA	TRBV19	TRBJ1-5	CASSIDKSTEGEF	TGTGCCAGTAGTATAGACAAATCGACAGAGGGGGAATTT
many	15	TRBD1	TRBV12-3/TRBV12-4	TRBJ1-5	CASSFTGDSNQPQHF	TGTGCCAGCAGTTTCACAGGGGATAGCAATCAGCCCCAGCATTTT
many	14	TRBD1	TRBV5-1	TRBJ2-7	CASSLRDRAYEQYF	TGCGCCAGTTCCCTCCGGGACAGGGCGTACGAGCAGTACTTC
NA	15	TRBD2	TRBV11-2	TRBJ2-1	CASSFQRGGPNEQFF	TGTGCCAGCAGCTTCCAGCGGGGGGGTCCCAATGAGCAGTTCTTC
NA	11	NA	TRBV29-1	TRBJ1-1	CSALTPPEAFF	TGCAGCGCTCTGACACCGCCTGAAGCTTTCTTT
few	14	TRBD1	TRBV7-3	TRBJ1-1	CASSIGQGVTEAFF	TGTGCCAGCAGCATCGGACAGGGGGTCACTGAAGCTTTCTTT
few	14	NA	TRBV27	TRBJ1-2	CASSLSSGFDGYTF	TGTGCCAGCAGCTTATCGTCAGGGTTCGATGGCTACACCTTC
few	14	TRBD1	TRBV6-6	TRBJ2-5	CASSPGQGPETQYF	TGTGCCAGCAGTCCAGGACAGGGCCCCGAGACCCAGTACTTC
many	14	TRBD1	TRBV5-4	TRBJ1-2	CASSPPGTAYGYTF	TGTGCCAGCAGCCCCCCAGGGACAGCTTATGGCTACACCTTC
NA	14	NA	TRBV5-1	TRBJ2-3	CASSTLLNSDTQYF	TGCGCCAGCAGCACCCTTCTAAATTCGGATACGCAGTATTTT
many	16	NA	TRBV7-2	TRBJ1-1	CASSYTPRAGNTEAFF	TGTGCCAGCAGCTACACCCCTCGGGCAGGAAACACTGAAGCTTTCTTT
few	17	TRBD2	TRBV18	TRBJ2-3	CASSLGLAGAITDTQYF	TGTGCCAGCTCACTGGGACTAGCGGGGGCCATCACAGATACGCAGTATTTT
many	15	NA	TRBV28	TRBJ1-5	CASRVRGLSNQPQHF	TGTGCCAGCAGGGTCAGGGGTCTTAGCAATCAGCCCCAGCATTTT